There are a few counts of the clone carrying this TCR beta chain. Active moderate-to-severe ophthalmopathy, Clinical Activity Score at least 3, NOSPECS at least 4, under 3 months' duration. The TCR beta CDR3 regions underwent amplification using RNA transcripts as the source. Carried out on the TCR CDR3, a first-round RT-PCR used the HTBI primer set. TCRdb used MiXCR to reprocess the multiplex PCR reads, holding one entry per CDR3 protein. The sample contains about 590,000 distinct CDR3 sequences, 13% to 15% of which appear only once. The sample comes from a study of T cells in Graves' hyperthyroidism and ophthalmopathy. Germline-derived CDR1 and CDR2 are MNHNS and SASEGT. Trimming left V 8 bases short and J 1 base short, with 9 bases between. CDR3 size: 12 residues.

The TCR originated in a woman under 30 with Graves' ophthalmopathy. The rearrangement links TRBV6-1 to TRBJ2-7, with D tentatively TRBD1 (6 bases). Sequencing input: blood. CDR3 sequence reads: CASGRGSYEQYF. The CDR3 DNA reads as TGTGCCAGCGGCAGGGGTTCCTACGAGCAGTACTTC.